Below are 14 T cell receptor beta chains sequenced from a single sample in a study of CD8+ T cells in alopecia areata. RNA was extracted and reverse transcribed into cDNA as the sequencing template. Assay: immunoSEQ multiplex PCR; the TCRdb copy retains only in-frame clones and omits some. The sample has approximately 180,000 clones, roughly 70% seen once. The material was CD8+ T cells sorted from blood, obtained at week 0. Receptors were obtained from a human donor with alopecia areata.

The chain uses TRBV6-5 and TRBJ2-5; a weak D match, TRBD1 (6 bases). The CDR3 covers 13 residues. In germline, CDR1 is MNHEY, CDR2 SVGAGI. Trimming took off 8 bases at V and 0 bases at J, with 10 bases between the two ends. This chain's CDR3 is CASAGVYQETQYF. The CDR3 DNA reads as TGTGCCAGCGCAGGGGTCTACCAAGAGACCCAGTACTTC.

This clone was counted a single time. V usage is TRBV29-1 and J usage is TRBJ2-1, with D unresolved. V gave up 4 bases and J gave up 9 bases, with 22 bases separating them. CDR1 SQVTM and CDR2 ANQGSEA come from the germline V gene. The CDR3 runs 15 residues. The CDR3 is CSVAPDDPRLVEQFF. Written as DNA, the CDR3 is TGCAGCGTTGCACCGGACGACCCCCGGCTTGTTGAGCAGTTCTTC.

CDR3 bases: TGTGCCAGCAGCCCGGGGCCCACCGGGGAGCTGTTTTTT. This sequence encodes CASSPGPTGELFF. This chain uses TRBV5-4 with TRBJ2-2; D may match TRBD1 or TRBD2 (5 bases each). CDR3 size: 13 residues. The germline V gene has CDR1 SGHNT and CDR2 YYREEE (reference sequence). V was trimmed by 4 bases and J by 4 bases, leaving 8 bases between them.

This chain joins TRBV4-1 and TRBJ2-1, with D possibly matching TRBD2 (7 bases). V lost 0 bases to trimming and J lost 5 bases, with 14 bases between them. CDR1 is MGHRA and CDR2 is YSYEKL in the germline V gene. CDR3 length: 16 amino acids. In DNA form, the CDR3 reads TGCGCCAGCAGCCAAGAGGGGAGGGGGATAGACAATGAGCAGTTCTTC. This gives the protein CASSQEGRGIDNEQFF.

The chain uses TRBV10-3 and TRBJ1-2, with D perhaps matching TRBD1 (5 bases). CDR1 is ENHRY, CDR2 SYGVKD, per germline. The V end was cut by 7 bases, the J end by 8 bases, with 14 bases between. CDR3 length: 12 amino acids. The CDR3 bases are TGTGCCATCAACGGGGACCCTAGGGGCTACACCTTC. This sequence encodes CAINGDPRGYTF.

This clone showed up just a few times. This rearrangement joins TRBV29-1 to TRBJ1-1, with 11 bases matching TRBD1. The V gene end was trimmed by 8 bases and the J gene end by 5 bases; junction bases not matched to a gene: 7. The CDR3 sequence is 13 residues long. CDR1 and CDR2 (germline): SQVTM, ANQGSEA. CDR3 loop: CSIGTGGSTEAFF. The CDR3 DNA sequence: TGCAGCATCGGGACAGGGGGGTCAACTGAAGCTTTCTTT.

This clone was found once. The chain is built from TRBV4-2 and TRBJ1-1; D gene uncertain. This CDR3 spans 14 amino acids. V gave up 1 base and J gave up 1 base, with 7 bases separating them. Germline V gene sequence: CDR1 LGHNA, CDR2 YNFKEQ. The CDR3 protein is CASSQGKGNTEAFF. CDR3 coding DNA: TGTGCCAGCAGCCAAGGTAAAGGGAACACTGAAGCTTTCTTT.

This chain connects TRBV15 to TRBJ2-6; D is unclear. Germline CDR1 reads LNHNV; CDR2 reads YYDKDF (reference sequence). The CDR3 covers 14 residues. V shed 3 bases and J shed 0 bases, with 3 bases lying between them. The CDR3 DNA reads as TGTGCCACCAGCAGGCCCTCTGGGGCCAACGTCCTGACTTTC. Its protein is CATSRPSGANVLTF.

The chain uses TRBV29-1 and TRBJ2-1, with 9 bases identical to TRBD1. The CDR3 extends over 13 amino acids. Germline V gives CDR1 SQVTM, CDR2 ANQGSEA. V lost 6 bases to trimming and J lost 5 bases; unmatched junction nucleotides: 5. The CDR3 loop is CSVVGQGHNEQFF. In DNA form, the CDR3 reads TGCAGCGTGGTTGGACAGGGGCACAATGAGCAGTTCTTC.

The chain links TRBV5-6 to TRBJ1-1; TRBD1 might be the D (5 bases). The ends were cut back, 3 bases at V and 1 base at J, with 16 bases in the middle. The CDR3 is made up of 16 amino acids. CDR1 SGHDT and CDR2 YYEEEE come from the germline V gene. The CDR3 nucleotides are TGTGCCAGCAGCTCGTTGGTGGGTCAGGGGAACACTGAAGCTTTCTTT. This gives the protein CASSSLVGQGNTEAFF.

The chain links TRBV7-9 to TRBJ2-7, with 7 nucleotides matching TRBD1. CDR1 and CDR2 (germline): SEHNR, FQNEAQ (reference sequence). Unmatched junction bases numbered 11, after V lost 6 bases and J lost 3 bases. The CDR3 is 15 amino acids. CDR3 nucleotides: TGTGCCAGCAGGGCCCTAGAGGGGGCGGTCTACGAGCAGTACTTC. Translation gives CASRALEGAVYEQYF.

In the case of this clone: A read error may account for a junction end that differs from germline. This chain joins TRBV7-7 and TRBJ2-5, with a weak D call TRBD1 (6 bases). Germline CDR1 is SSHAT and CDR2 is FNYEAQ (reference sequence). This CDR3 region has 16 residues. CDR3: CASSLYRRGPLETQYF. The DNA for the CDR3 is TGTGCTAGCAGCTTATACCGCAGGGGACCCCTAGAGACCCAGTACTTC.

In this sample, this clone turned up once. The chain is built from TRBV19 and TRBJ2-1; D might be TRBD1 (6 bases). V was pared by 6 bases and J by 8 bases, with 14 bases between. Germline-derived CDR1 and CDR2 are LNHDA and SQIVND (reference sequence). The CDR3 length is 13 residues. The CDR3 reads CASSITGNHEQFF. The CDR3 DNA reads TGTGCCAGTAGCATTACAGGGAACCATGAGCAGTTCTTC.

V gene TRBV5-6 combines with J gene TRBJ2-1, with TRBD2 matching over 9 bases. V lost 2 bases and J lost 2; bases outside the gene matches: 2. The CDR3 is 15 residues long. CDR1 is SGHDT and CDR2 is YYEEEE in the germline V gene. This chain's CDR3 is CASSLGGGAYNEQFF. For the CDR3, the DNA is TGTGCCAGCAGCTTAGGCGGGGGGGCCTACAATGAGCAGTTCTTC. Looking up the rest from reference TRBV5-6 and TRBJ2-1 gives the full variable domain: DAGVTQSPTHLIKTRGQQVTLRCSPKSGHDTVSWYQQALGQGPQFIFQYYEEEERQRGNFPDRFSGHQFPNYSSELNVNALLLGDSALYLCASSLGGGAYNEQFFGPGTRLTVL.